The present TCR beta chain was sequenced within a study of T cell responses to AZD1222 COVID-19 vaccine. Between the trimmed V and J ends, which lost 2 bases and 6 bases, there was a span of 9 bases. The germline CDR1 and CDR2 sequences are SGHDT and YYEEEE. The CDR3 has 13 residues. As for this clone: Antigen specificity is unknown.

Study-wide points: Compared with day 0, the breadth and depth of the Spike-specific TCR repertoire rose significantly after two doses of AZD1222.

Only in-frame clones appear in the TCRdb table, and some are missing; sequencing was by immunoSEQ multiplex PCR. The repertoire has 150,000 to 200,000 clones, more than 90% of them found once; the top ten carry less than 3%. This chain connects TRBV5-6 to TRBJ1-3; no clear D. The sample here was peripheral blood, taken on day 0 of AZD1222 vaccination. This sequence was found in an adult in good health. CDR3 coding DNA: TGTGCCAGCAGCTTTGATCGAGTAAACACCATATATTTT. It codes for CASSFDRVNTIYF.